One sample yielded the 15 T cell receptor beta chains listed below, sequenced in a study of cytomegalovirus exposure and HLA in healthy donors. PCR used 60 Vbeta primers and 13 Jbeta primers. This table comes from immunoSEQ multiplex PCR, and its TCRdb copy is limited to in-frame clones, with some not included. The sample has 250,000 to 350,000 clones; 86% are singletons. Specimen: PBMCs. The receptors stem from a man aged 35-49 years in good health and CMV-seropositive.

This clone appeared a few times. The chain's CDR3 is CASSAGENTEAFF. The CDR3 coding sequence is TGTGCCAGCAGTGCTGGAGAGAACACTGAAGCTTTCTTT. The chain has TRBV2 and TRBJ1-1; D unclear. CDR1 SNHLY and CDR2 FYNNEI come from the germline V gene. This CDR3 has 13 residues. The germline V and J ends were trimmed by 4 bases and 1 base, with 7 bases remaining between them.

This clone has just one count. This CDR3 is CASRLGGSGDANTGELFF. The CDR3 DNA follows: TGTGCAAGTCGCTTAGGGGGTAGCGGGGACGCGAACACCGGGGAGCTGTTTTTT. This chain joins TRBV12-2 and TRBJ2-2; TRBD2, the D gene given by the table, was not confirmed from the DNA. TRBV12-2 corresponds to a pseudogene. There are 18 residues in the CDR3.

J is TRBJ2-7 and V is TRBV6-5, with TRBD1 identical over 8 bases. The CDR3 has 14 residues. J gave up 3 bases and V 6 bases, and 7 bases lay outside the gene matches. Germline CDR1 reads MNHEY; CDR2 reads SVGAGI. The CDR3 spells CASRGTGKSYEQYF. The CDR3 DNA reads TGTGCCAGCAGGGGGACAGGAAAAAGCTACGAGCAGTACTTC.

This chain links TRBV29-1 with TRBJ1-2; D not resolved. Trimming took 2 bases from V and 3 from J, leaving 10 bases between them. Germline-derived CDR1 and CDR2 are SQVTM and ANQGSEA. This CDR3 has 13 residues. For the CDR3, the DNA is TGCAGCGTTGAAAGGCCAGCGTACTATGGCTACACCTTC. This sequence encodes CSVERPAYYGYTF.

With respect to this clone: Other DNA sequences in the sample encode the same CDR3. This chain connects TRBV18 to TRBJ1-1, with 9 positions matching TRBD1. Germline V gene lookup returns CDR1 KGHSH and CDR2 LQKENI. V lost 3 bases, J lost 2 bases, and 1 base stayed unmatched. The CDR3 loop spans 14 amino acids. The CDR3 reads CASSPGQGNTEAFF. Here the CDR3 DNA reads TGTGCCAGCTCACCGGGACAGGGTAACACTGAAGCTTTCTTT.

The rearrangement links TRBV7-8 to TRBJ1-3, with D possibly TRBD1 on 5 matching bases. Germline V gene lookup returns CDR1 SGHVS and CDR2 FQNEAQ. The CDR3 totals 19 residues. The V and J ends lost 7 bases and 0 bases respectively, with 25 bases between them. The CDR3 DNA sequence: TGTGCCAGCATGGAGCATAGGGGTCCCCTAAGGATCTCTGGAAACACCATATATTTT. It is translated as CASMEHRGPLRISGNTIYF. The variable domain in full, completed from reference TRBV7-8 and TRBJ1-3, reads GAGVSQSPRYKVAKRGQDVALRCDPISGHVSLFWYQQALGQGPEFLTYFQNEAQLDKSGLPSDRFFAERPEGSVSTLKIQRTQQEDSAVYLCASMEHRGPLRISGNTIYFGEGSWLTVV.

In its sample, this clone was seen once. J is TRBJ2-1 and V is TRBV7-3; the match to TRBD1 covers 10 bases. The ends lost 5 bases at V and 5 bases at J; junction bases unmatched: 3. This CDR3 has 14 residues. Germline V lookup: CDR1 SGHTA, CDR2 FQGTGA. The DNA for the CDR3 is TGTGCCAGCAGCCTTGACAGGGGGCACAATGAGCAGTTCTTC. Translation: CASSLDRGHNEQFF.

CDR3 amino acids: CAWSPSGQGDSGANVLTF. CDR3 bases: TGTGCCTGGAGTCCCTCGGGACAGGGGGACTCTGGGGCCAACGTCCTGACTTTC. The chain joins TRBV30 to TRBJ2-6; 11 bases fit TRBD1. Germline V gene lookup returns CDR1 GTSNPN and CDR2 SVGIG (reference sequence). The trim removed 2 bases at V and 0 bases at J, leaving 6 bases unmatched. This CDR3 spans 18 amino acids.

The V and J genes are TRBV7-3 and TRBJ1-1; D is unclear. Germline-derived CDR1 and CDR2 are SGHTA and FQGTGA. This CDR3 is 13 amino acids long. Trimming took 4 bases from V and 0 from J, leaving 6 bases between them. In DNA, the CDR3 is TGTGCCAGCAGCTACAACATGAACACTGAAGCTTTCTTT. Protein: CASSYNMNTEAFF.

The sample holds a few counts of this clone. The chain couples TRBV2 to TRBJ2-5; D unclear. The V and J ends lost 5 bases and 2 bases respectively, with 9 bases between them. From germline, CDR1 is SNHLY and CDR2 FYNNEI. This CDR3 contains 13 residues. The CDR3 loop is CASSYNAQETQYF. In DNA form, the CDR3 reads TGTGCCAGCAGTTACAACGCTCAAGAGACCCAGTACTTC.

About this clone itself: A read error may produce the germline difference seen at one junction end. This chain uses TRBV11-2 with TRBJ2-1; D uncertain. The germline gives CDR1 SGHAT, CDR2 FQNNGV. This CDR3 contains 12 residues. In DNA form, the CDR3 reads TGTGCCAGCAGCCCCTCCGACAATGAGCAGTTCTTC. It codes for CASSPSDNEQFF.

This clone was counted a single time. J is TRBJ1-1 and V is TRBV28; no clear D. Germline assignment: CDR1 MDHEN and CDR2 SYDVKM. This CDR3 region has 14 residues. The V gene lost 3 bases and the J gene lost 4 bases, with 12 bases spanning the gap. The CDR3 here is CASSFPGRVTEAFF. Here the CDR3 DNA reads TGTGCCAGCAGTTTCCCCGGGAGGGTCACTGAAGCTTTCTTT.

This chain joins TRBV7-3 and TRBJ2-7, with D unresolved. V lost 1 base and J lost 6, with 13 bases in between. The CDR3 sequence is 14 residues long. Germline values: CDR1 SGHTA, CDR2 FQGTGA. CDR3 coding DNA: TGTGCCAGCAGCTTAATAGGTGGAGATGGCGAGCAGTACTTC. Translation: CASSLIGGDGEQYF.

This chain joins TRBV19 and TRBJ1-6; 8 bases are shared with TRBD1. CDR3 length: 15 amino acids. Germline CDR1 LNHDA, CDR2 SQIVND (reference sequence). V lost 3 bases, J lost 8 bases, and 6 bases stayed unmatched. The CDR3 protein is CASSMGRGQDSPLHF. For the CDR3, the DNA is TGTGCCAGTAGTATGGGCAGGGGGCAAGATTCACCCCTCCACTTT.

In nucleotides, the CDR3 is TGTGCCAGCAGTGAAGCTTCGCTAGCGGGAGGGCCACGGGATACGCAGTATTTT. Protein product: CASSEASLAGGPRDTQYF. The chain couples TRBV6-1 to TRBJ2-3; 12 nucleotides align to TRBD2. Germline CDR1 MNHNS, CDR2 SASEGT. The CDR3 covers 18 residues. The V gene end was trimmed by 0 bases and the J gene end by 6 bases; junction bases not matched to a gene: 10.